A selection of T cell receptor beta chains follows, all from one sample in a study of T-cell memory formation after mild COVID-19. MiXCR was run by TCRdb on the 5' RACE reads, yielding one entry per CDR3 protein. The table records about 310,000 distinct CDR3 sequences, roughly a fifth of them present only once. The specimen sequenced was PBMCs or a T cell subset sorted from them (not recorded which). Receptor source: a man aged 18-30 years who had mild COVID-19 (a few samples of this study predate the infection). Cell type and time point are not known. The CDR3 runs from the conserved cysteine through the conserved F or W. The order of the fields is clone size, D gene, V gene, J gene, CDR3 protein, CDR3 DNA. The D gene is left open where the match is weak. Clone size is given for some rows only: seen once, a few or many times, or a class if the clone is expanded.

size: many
D: NA
V: TRBV5-4
J: TRBJ2-7
CDR3: CASSLWGTGIGYF
DNA: NA

size: few
D: NA
V: TRBV9
J: TRBJ2-2
CDR3: CASSPVGGRTGELFF
DNA: TGTGCCAGCAGCCCAGTGGGGGGGCGCACCGGGGAGCTGTTTTTT

size: NA
D: TRBD1
V: TRBV18
J: TRBJ2-3
CDR3: CASSLTRTGGMADTQYF
DNA: TGTGCCAGCTCACTAACCCGGACAGGGGGCATGGCAGATACGCAGTATTTT

size: few
D: NA
V: TRBV7-2
J: TRBJ2-5
CDR3: CASSSAWGGEGGETQYF
DNA: TGTGCCAGCAGCTCCGCCTGGGGGGGCGAGGGGGGTGAGACCCAGTACTTC

size: NA
D: TRBD1
V: TRBV20-1
J: TRBJ1-1
CDR3: CSARHLQGWNTEAFF
DNA: TGCAGTGCTAGACACCTACAGGGGTGGAACACTGAAGCTTTCTTT

size: NA
D: TRBD1
V: TRBV4-1
J: TRBJ1-2
CDR3: CASSQGAGGVYGYTF
DNA: TGCGCCAGCAGCCAAGGAGCAGGGGGCGTCTATGGCTACACCTTC

size: few
D: NA
V: TRBV7-6
J: TRBJ2-6
CDR3: CASSLASRAGANVLTF
DNA: TGTGCCAGCAGCTTAGCTTCCAGGGCTGGGGCCAACGTCCTGACTTTC

size: few
D: NA
V: TRBV7-2
J: TRBJ1-3
CDR3: CASSFDLSIGNTIYF
DNA: TGTGCCAGCAGCTTCGACTTGTCGATTGGAAACACCATATATTTT

size: once
D: NA
V: TRBV6-5
J: TRBJ1-2
CDR3: CASSYQGWDGYTF
DNA: TGTGCCAGCAGTTACCAGGGATGGGATGGCTACACCTTC

size: few
D: NA
V: TRBV25-1
J: TRBJ2-6
CDR3: CASESSGANVLTF
DNA: TGTGCCAGCGAGAGCTCTGGGGCCAACGTCCTGACTTTC

size: NA
D: NA
V: TRBV5-1
J: TRBJ2-4
CDR3: CASSLEVGPLGDIQYF
DNA: TGCGCCAGCAGCTTGGAAGTAGGACCGCTTGGAGACATTCAGTACTTC

size: few
D: TRBD1
V: TRBV5-1
J: TRBJ1-2
CDR3: CASSIIQGGSDGYTF
DNA: TGCGCCAGCAGCATTATTCAAGGGGGCAGTGATGGCTACACCTTC

size: many
D: TRBD1
V: TRBV7-9
J: TRBJ2-3
CDR3: CASTMTGADTQYF
DNA: TGTGCCAGCACCATGACAGGGGCAGATACGCAGTATTTT

size: few
D: NA
V: TRBV5-1
J: TRBJ2-2
CDR3: CASSWVTGELFF
DNA: TGCGCCAGCAGTTGGGTCACCGGGGAGCTGTTTTTT

size: few
D: TRBD1
V: TRBV7-7
J: TRBJ2-1
CDR3: CASSLVQGDFDEQFF
DNA: TGTGCTAGCAGCTTAGTACAGGGGGATTTCGATGAGCAGTTCTTC